This is a list of T cell receptor beta chains from one sample in a study of beta chain features in type 1 diabetes. The data were produced by immunoSEQ multiplex PCR, yet TCRdb's version contains in-frame clones alone and is incomplete. The sample consists of under 500,000 clones, 30% of them appearing once. The source material was naive CD4+ T cells from blood. These receptors all stem from a man aged 18 to 35 in good health. Both conserved end residues are part of each CDR3. Fields, in order: J gene, V gene, clone size, D gene, CDR3 DNA, CDR3 protein. D genes are given only for firm matches. Expanded clones are given a class, and other clones once, few, many or no size at all.

>TRBJ2-1|TRBV19|few|.
TGTGCCAGTAGCCGATCTGGGGCAGGGAACCACAATGAGCAGTTCTTC
CASSRSGAGNHNEQFF
>TRBJ1-1|TRBV30|few|.
TGTGCCTGGAGGGGGACCCCGTACACTGAAGCTTTCTTT
CAWRGTPYTEAFF
>TRBJ2-1|TRBV7-2|.|.
TGTGCCAGCAGTTCCCGGACTCTGAGCTCCTACAATGAGCAGTTCTTC
CASSSRTLSSYNEQFF
>TRBJ2-5|TRBV14|.|.
TGTGCCAGCAGCCAGAAGTACGCGTCTCTCGGTCGGTGGGAGACCCAGTACTTC
CASSQKYASLGRWETQYF
>TRBJ1-1|TRBV7-9|.|.
TGTGCCAGCGTTAGAGGGCAAGGGTGGAACTCTGAAGCTTTCTTT
CASVRGQGWNSEAFF
>TRBJ2-5|TRBV5-4|.|.
TGTGCCAGCAGCCCCTCCTTAATAGGGCAAGAGACCCAGTACTTC
CASSPSLIGQETQYF
>TRBJ2-4|TRBV5-6|.|.
TGTGCCAGCAGCTTGCTCTCGGTCGGGGCCAAAAACATTCAGTACTTC
CASSLLSVGAKNIQYF
>TRBJ2-7|TRBV7-6|.|.
TGTGCCAGCAGCTTAGCGCATCAGGGTTCCTACGAGCAGTACTTC
CASSLAHQGSYEQYF
>TRBJ2-2|TRBV7-3|.|TRBD1
TGTGCCAGCAGCTCCCGGGACAGAGTCACCGGGGAGCTGTTTTTT
CASSSRDRVTGELFF
>TRBJ2-3|TRBV6-6|few|TRBD1
TGTGCCAGCAGTGGGACAGGCACAGATACGCAGTATTTT
CASSGTGTDTQYF
>TRBJ2-3|TRBV7-2|.|TRBD2
TGTGCCAGCAGCTCCTCACTAGCGGGAGGCGAGGATACGCAGTATTTT
CASSSSLAGGEDTQYF
>TRBJ1-5|TRBV7-2|.|.
TGTGCCAGCAGCTTCTTAAGGGGGAATCAGCCCCAGCATTTT
CASSFLRGNQPQHF
>TRBJ1-1|TRBV20-1|few|.
TGCAGTTGGCGCGGGGACACTGAAGCTTTCTTT
CSWRGDTEAFF
>TRBJ2-5|TRBV27|.|.
TGTGCCAGCAGCCAGGCTGCCTCCCAAGAGACCCAGTACTTC
CASSQAASQETQYF
>TRBJ2-7|TRBV4-3|.|TRBD1
TGCGCCAGCAGCCCCCGGACAGGGGAAGCCTACGAGCAGTACTTC
CASSPRTGEAYEQYF
>TRBJ1-1|TRBV6-5|.|.
TGTGCCAGCAGTTACTCGCCGGGGAGGCAGGAGAAAGCTTTCTTT
CASSYSPGRQEKAFF
>TRBJ2-1|TRBV7-9|.|TRBD1
TGTGCCAGCAGCTCACCGGGACAGTTGGTCAATGAGCAGTTCTTC
CASSSPGQLVNEQFF
>TRBJ1-5|TRBV20-1|few|.
TGCAGTGCTGCCCATGGCAAGCCCCAGCATTTT
CSAAHGKPQHF
>TRBJ2-2|TRBV5-1|.|TRBD2
TGCGCCAGCAGCGCCACTAGCGGGATGAACACCGGGGAGCTGTTTTTT
CASSATSGMNTGELFF
>TRBJ2-5|TRBV2|few|.
TGTGCCAGCAGCAGGACAGCCGAGGGGACCCAGTACTTC
CASSRTAEGTQYF
>TRBJ2-3|TRBV18|.|TRBD2
TGTGCCAGCGGGACTAGCGGGGGCACAGATACGCAGTATTTT
CASGTSGGTDTQYF
>TRBJ2-1|TRBV4-1|few|TRBD2
TGCGCCAGCAGCCATAAGTTAGCGGGAGGGACAATCTATGAGCAGTTCTTC
CASSHKLAGGTIYEQFF
>TRBJ1-2|TRBV5-1|.|.
TGCGCCAGCAGCTTCACAGAGAGAAACTATGGCTACACCTTC
CASSFTERNYGYTF
>TRBJ2-7|TRBV5-1|.|.
TGCGCCAGCAGCTTAGACTACCTAGGCTCCTACGAGCAGTACTTC
CASSLDYLGSYEQYF
>TRBJ2-1|TRBV7-3|.|TRBD2
TGTGCCAGCAGCAAACGGACTAGCGGGAGCCACAATGAGCAGTTCTTC
CASSKRTSGSHNEQFF
>TRBJ2-2|TRBV29-1|.|.
TGCAGCGTTGGGGCCAGTGAGCTGTTTTTT
CSVGASELFF
>TRBJ1-4|TRBV30|.|TRBD1
TGTGCCTGGAGTCCAGGGGGAAAACTGTTTTTT
CAWSPGGKLFF
>TRBJ2-7|TRBV5-4|.|.
TGTGCCAGCAGCTTGGGGGGAGGTTCCTCCTACGAGCAGTACTTC
CASSLGGGSSYEQYF
>TRBJ2-3|TRBV7-2|few|.
TGTGCCAGCAGCTCCCTTGGGGGCGCCGGAGATACGCAGTATTTT
CASSSLGGAGDTQYF
>TRBJ2-5|TRBV9|.|.
TGTGCCAGCAGCGACGGGGCTGCCTCGCGGGAGACCCAGTACTTC
CASSDGAASRETQYF
>TRBJ2-5|TRBV5-1|.|TRBD1
TGCGCCAGCAGCGGCCGGGACAGGGTGGATCAAGAGACCCAGTACTTC
CASSGRDRVDQETQYF
>TRBJ2-1|TRBV14|.|.
TGTGCCAGCAGCCAAGATCTTGGCCACTCTACCTACAATGAGCAGTTCTTC
CASSQDLGHSTYNEQFF
>TRBJ2-1|TRBV19|.|TRBD1
TGTGCCACTAGGGGGCCCGCCCAGAATGAGCAGTTCTTC
CATRGPAQNEQFF
>TRBJ1-1|TRBV30|few|.
TGTGCCTGGAGTGGAGTGGCTGAAGCTTTCTTT
CAWSGVAEAFF
>TRBJ2-5|TRBV5-1|.|.
TGCGCCAGCAGCTTGAGGCCCCCTCCGGATACAAGGGCGGAGACCCAGTACTTC
CASSLRPPPDTRAETQYF
>TRBJ2-3|TRBV29-1|few|TRBD1
TGCAGCGTGGACCGACAGGGGGATACGCAGTATTTT
CSVDRQGDTQYF
>TRBJ2-1|TRBV28|.|.
TGTGCCAGCACTCTAGGGTTCAATGAGCAGTTCTTC
CASTLGFNEQFF
>TRBJ2-5|TRBV9|.|.
TGTGCCAGCAGCGTACGGGGGCAAGAGACCCAGTACTTC
CASSVRGQETQYF
>TRBJ2-5|TRBV7-2|.|TRBD2
TGTGCCAGCACAGGGAATGGACTAGCAGGGGAGACCCAGTACTTC
CASTGNGLAGETQYF
>TRBJ2-7|TRBV7-6|.|.
TGTGCCAGCAGCCCGAGGGGCAGAAACGCCTACGAGCAGTACTTC
CASSPRGRNAYEQYF
>TRBJ2-6|TRBV5-4|few|.
TGTGCCAGCAGCTTGGGGGCGATCTCTGGGGCCAACGTCCTGACTTTC
CASSLGAISGANVLTF
>TRBJ2-3|TRBV27|.|.
TGTGCCAGCAGTGAGACAGTAGATAGCACAGATACGCAGTATTTT
CASSETVDSTDTQYF
>TRBJ2-7|TRBV28|few|TRBD2
TGTGCCAGCAGCGCGACTAGCGAGTACGAGCAGTACTTC
CASSATSEYEQYF
>TRBJ2-7|TRBV11-2|.|TRBD1
TGTGCCAGCAGTCTTACACAGGGGATCTCCTACGAGCAGTACTTC
CASSLTQGISYEQYF
>TRBJ1-1|TRBV29-1|.|.
TGCAGCGTTGAAGATTCTCGCCTATACACTGAAGCTTTCTTT
CSVEDSRLYTEAFF